The TCR beta chain under discussion was sequenced for a study of T cells in women clearing cervical HPV infection. The study's findings and limits: CIN3+ cases had significantly higher TCR richness than controls; evenness did not differ. Timing of associations relative to infection is unclear; T-cell subsets were not isolated.

As regards this clone: Antigen unknown. With the read ending 3 residues before the CDR3 end, the germline J gene is used to fill in that end.

Libraries were prepared by immunoSEQ multiplex PCR; TCRdb keeps only in-frame clonotypes and omits some of them. The sample totals roughly 48,000 clones. Per the germline V gene, CDR1 is KGHSH and CDR2 is LQKENI. V shed 1 base, J shed 4 bases, and the junction held 1 base outside the gene matches. This CDR3 has 15 amino acids. The TCR sequence derives from a woman between 18 and 75 years old with a cervical HPV16 infection that either progressed to CIN3+ or cleared (not recorded which). V is TRBV18 and J is TRBJ2-1; the match to TRBD1 covers 10 bases. The sequenced sample was blood buffy coat. CDR3 DNA (partial): TGTGCCAGCTCACCACGGGACAGGGGTTACAATGAG. Translation gives CASSPRDRGYNE. The full CDR3 reads CASSPRDRGYNEQFF.